A single sample is the source of the 23 T cell receptor beta chains below, sequenced in a study of blood T cell repertoires in COVID-19. Repertoires were generated with immunoSEQ multiplex PCR, while TCRdb's copy carries only in-frame clones and drops some. In the table there are 150,000 to 200,000 clones, more than 75% of which are singletons. Sequencing was carried out using peripheral blood. These receptors originate from a man in his fifties or sixties with active or convalescent COVID-19.

The genes are TRBV27 and TRBJ1-5, with D uncertain. Germline CDR1 is MNHEY and CDR2 is SMNVEV (reference sequence). The CDR3 is made up of 14 amino acids. The V end lost 5 bases, the J end lost 15 bases, and 23 bases lay between the germline ends. The CDR3 protein is CASSPTFGHLLLHF. In nucleotides, the CDR3 is TGTGCCAGCAGTCCCACCTTTGGGCATCTATTATTGCATTTT.

This chain links TRBV18 with TRBJ2-6; 7 bases match TRBD1. The germline CDR1 and CDR2 sequences are KGHSH and LQKENI. Trimming removed 3 bases from V and 2 bases from J; junction bases left unmatched: 10. The CDR3 covers 18 residues. The CDR3 bases are TGTGCCAGCTCACCCAGGGGAAGCCAGGGGGCTGGGGCCAACGTCCTGACTTTC. Translating it yields CASSPRGSQGAGANVLTF.

This clone has only a few counts. V gene TRBV3-1 (or the pseudogene TRBV3-2) combines with J gene TRBJ1-6; TRBD1 matches at 8 bases. CDR1 and CDR2 (germline): LGHDT, YNNKEL (reference sequence). CDR3 length: 15 residues. The J segment lost 6 bases and the V segment lost 4 bases, leaving 5 bases of the junction unmatched. CDR3 nucleotides: TGTGCCAGCAGCCGACAACAGGGGGGTAATTCACCCCTCCACTTT. Translating gives CASSRQQGGNSPLHF.

The chain combines TRBV28 with TRBJ1-4; weak D call: TRBD1 (6 bases). CDR3 length equals 16 residues. The ends were cut back, 6 bases at V and 7 bases at J, with 21 bases in the middle. The germline V gene has CDR1 MDHEN and CDR2 SYDVKM. As DNA, the CDR3 is TGTGCCAGCAGCCCCTCCACAGGGATAGGGGGTGAAAAACTGTTTTTT. Its protein product is CASSPSTGIGGEKLFF.

The count of this clone is one. The chain is built from TRBV27 and TRBJ2-7, with 9 nucleotides matching TRBD2. This CDR3 contains 13 residues. V was pared by 4 bases and J by 5 bases, with 3 bases of the junction left unmatched. Germline V gene data show CDR1 as MNHEY and CDR2 as SMNVEV (reference sequence). The chain's CDR3 is CASSWREGDEQYF. In DNA form, the CDR3 reads TGTGCCAGCAGTTGGCGGGAGGGAGACGAGCAGTACTTC.

This rearrangement joins TRBV3-1 (or the pseudogene TRBV3-2) to TRBJ1-4, with TRBD1 as a possible D gene (5 bases). V lost 3 bases and J lost 0, with 11 bases in between. The CDR3 runs 16 residues. Germline CDR1 reads LGHDT; CDR2 reads YNNKEL (reference sequence). CDR3 sequence reads: CASSQTALTTNEKLFF. The CDR3 nucleotides are TGTGCCAGCAGCCAGACAGCCCTAACAACTAATGAAAAACTGTTTTTT.

The rearrangement joins TRBV2 to TRBJ2-3; no reliable D call. CDR3 size: 12 residues. Germline CDR1 reads SNHLY; CDR2 reads FYNNEI. Deletions cut 4 bases from V and 5 bases from J, with 7 bases between. CDR3 DNA: TGTGCCAGCAGTGTATCCGGAGATACGCAGTATTTT. Translation gives CASSVSGDTQYF.

The rearrangement joins TRBV6-5 to TRBJ1-2; TRBD1 matches at 10 bases. Trimming took 7 bases from V and 4 from J; bases not matched to a gene: 3. This CDR3 is built from 13 residues. Germline CDR1 is MNHEY and CDR2 is SVGAGI. The CDR3 loop reads CASNRTGGYGYTF. The CDR3 nucleotides are TGTGCCAGCAATAGGACAGGGGGCTATGGCTACACCTTC.

This clone was detected a few times. The J gene is TRBJ1-1, the V gene TRBV18; no reliable D call. This CDR3 has 12 residues. V lost 4 bases to trimming and J lost 1 base, with 4 bases between them. Germline CDR1 is KGHSH and CDR2 is LQKENI. CDR3 sequence: CASSLRNTEAFF. Written as DNA, the CDR3 is TGTGCCAGCTCACTCAGGAACACTGAAGCTTTCTTT.

Only one count was recorded for this clone. The gene calls are TRBV3-1 (or the pseudogene TRBV3-2) and TRBJ1-6; 7 bases line up with TRBD1. CDR3 length: 16 residues. In germline, CDR1 is LGHDT, CDR2 YNNKEL (reference sequence). After removal of 8 bases from V and 0 bases from J, the junction contained 7 bases not matched to a gene. CDR3: CASEGQSPSYNSPLHF. The CDR3 nucleotides read TGTGCCAGCGAGGGACAGTCGCCCTCCTATAATTCACCCCTCCACTTT.

The chain joins TRBV7-8 to TRBJ1-2; D gene ambiguous. V shed 1 base and J shed 1 base, with 7 bases lying between them. The germline V gene has CDR1 SGHVS and CDR2 FQNEAQ. The CDR3 is 14 amino acids. CDR3 in DNA: TGTGCCAGCAGCTTAGGGGCAGTTAACTATGGCTACACCTTC. Its translation: CASSLGAVNYGYTF.

The CDR3, as DNA: TGTGCCAGCAGCTTAGTACCCCCCACAGGGGTGCCTGAAGCTTTCTTT. Its translation: CASSLVPPTGVPEAFF. The chain carries TRBV7-9 and TRBJ1-1, with 7 bases lining up with TRBD1. Germline trimming cut 1 base from V and 6 bases from J; bases unmatched to any gene: 11. The CDR3 sequence is 16 residues long. Germline assignment: CDR1 SEHNR and CDR2 FQNEAQ (reference sequence).

The V gene is TRBV6-5, the J gene TRBJ2-7, with TRBD2 matching over 12 bases. This CDR3 has 16 residues. V trimming: 0 bases; J trimming: 6 bases; junction bases outside the gene matches: 6. The germline V gene encodes CDR1 MNHEY and CDR2 SVGAGI. The CDR3 protein is CASSYSSASGGAEQYF. CDR3 DNA: TGTGCCAGCAGTTACTCGAGCGCTAGCGGGGGGGCCGAGCAGTACTTC.

The chain recombines TRBV14 with TRBJ1-2; D uncertain. CDR1 SGHDN and CDR2 FVKESK come from the germline V gene. This CDR3 has 14 residues. V lost 4 bases and J lost 4, with 13 bases in between. The CDR3 bases are TGTGCCAGCAGCCGGGGAGAGGCGCTCTATGGCTACACCTTC. Translated: CASSRGEALYGYTF.

This chain links TRBV5-6 with TRBJ2-3, with 7 bases fitting TRBD1. Germline V lookup: CDR1 SGHDT, CDR2 YYEEEE. The CDR3 consists of 15 residues. J gave up 2 bases and V 4 bases, and 7 bases lay outside the gene matches. CDR3 in amino acids: CASSGRQGNTDTQYF. The DNA for the CDR3 is TGTGCCAGCAGCGGTCGACAGGGAAACACAGATACGCAGTATTTT.

This chain connects TRBV6-5 to TRBJ1-5, with TRBD1 identical over 10 bases. CDR1 and CDR2 (germline): MNHEY, SVGAGI. This CDR3 has 14 residues. After removal of 5 bases from V and 4 bases from J, the junction contained 2 bases not matched to a gene. Here the CDR3 reads CASSPGQGNQPQHF. The DNA of the CDR3 is TGTGCCAGCAGTCCGGGACAGGGGAATCAGCCCCAGCATTTT.

The rearrangement uses TRBV6-5 and TRBJ1-1; TRBD1 might be the D (6 bases). The V gene's germline CDR1 is MNHEY and CDR2 SVGAGI. The CDR3 sequence is 14 residues long. Trimming left V 9 bases short and J 3 bases short, with 17 bases between. CDR3 residues: CASPLQGSDTEAFF. The CDR3 DNA reads as TGTGCCAGTCCGCTACAGGGATCGGACACTGAAGCTTTCTTT.

This clone was seen only a few times. V gene TRBV19 combines with J gene TRBJ2-2; 9 bases map to TRBD1. The CDR3 consists of 15 residues. The ends lost 4 bases at V and 4 bases at J; junction bases unmatched: 4. Germline lookup yields CDR1 LNHDA and CDR2 SQIVND (reference sequence). For the CDR3, the DNA is TGTGCCAGTAGTACGGACAGGGGCCGCACCGGGGAGCTGTTTTTT. Translated, it gives CASSTDRGRTGELFF.

The chain uses TRBV7-6 and TRBJ1-6, with 8 nucleotides matching TRBD1. Per the germline V gene, CDR1 is SGHVS and CDR2 is FNYEAQ. Trimming at V came to 5 bases and at J to 6 bases, leaving 15 bases not matched to a gene. The CDR3 length is 18 residues. The DNA for the CDR3 is TGTGCCAGCAGCCCTATCCCCCCTGGACAGGGAACTAATTCACCCCTCCACTTT. This translates into CASSPIPPGQGTNSPLHF.

The J gene is TRBJ1-2, the V gene TRBV5-1; TRBD1 is a possible D gene (6 bases). The germline V and J ends were trimmed by 0 bases and 4 bases, with 13 bases remaining between them. CDR1 and CDR2 from the germline V gene are SGHRS and YFSETQ. The CDR3 spans 15 residues. CDR3 protein: CASSLGGRGSYGYTF. CDR3 coding DNA: TGCGCCAGCAGCTTGGGGGGCAGGGGAAGCTATGGCTACACCTTC.

The chain uses TRBV18 and TRBJ1-1, with 9 nucleotides matching TRBD1. The CDR3 extends over 13 amino acids. CDR1 is KGHSH, CDR2 LQKENI, per germline. Trimming cost V 6 bases and J 11 bases; bases outside gene matches: 10. This chain's CDR3 is CASSRDRDGAAFF. CDR3 sequence (DNA): TGTGCCAGCTCTCGGGACAGGGATGGGGCCGCTTTCTTT.

This clone was seen once. This chain uses TRBV11-2 with TRBJ1-6; 7 bases are shared with TRBD1. With V trimmed by 2 bases and J by 7 bases, 17 bases remained unmatched. This CDR3 spans 19 amino acids. Germline-derived CDR1 and CDR2 are SGHAT and FQNNGV. The chain's CDR3 is CASSLISRQGVVYNSPLHF. The CDR3 DNA sequence: TGTGCCAGCAGCTTAATTTCGCGACAGGGAGTTGTTTACAATTCACCCCTCCACTTT.

The V and J genes are TRBV30 and TRBJ2-1, with a tentative D call TRBD2 (5 bases). The CDR3 has 13 amino acids. Trimming took 5 bases from V and 6 from J, leaving 14 bases between them. Germline loops: CDR1 GTSNPN, CDR2 SVGIG (reference sequence). The CDR3 protein is CAWDSGNRNEQFF. The CDR3 DNA sequence: TGTGCCTGGGATTCGGGGAATCGCAATGAGCAGTTCTTC.